These 32 T cell receptor beta chains share one sample of origin, sequenced in a study of cytomegalovirus exposure and HLA in healthy donors. Primers: 60 Vbeta forward and 13 Jbeta reverse. Assay used: immunoSEQ multiplex PCR; TCRdb lists only in-frame clones, some missing. The data show under 130,000 clones, over 75% seen once. The sequencing sample was made of PBMCs. The receptor set was obtained from a man younger than 45 in good health and CMV-seropositive.

This clone has just a few counts. The J gene is TRBJ1-4, the V gene TRBV7-2; the D is unclear. This CDR3 spans 14 amino acids. V dropped 5 bases and J dropped 8 bases, with 15 bases sitting between them. Germline loops: CDR1 SGHTA, CDR2 FQGNSA. The CDR3 sequence: CASSASTLGEKLFF. The CDR3 DNA sequence: TGTGCCAGCAGCGCCTCGACCCTAGGAGAAAAACTGTTTTTT. The full variable domain, rest sourced from reference TRBV7-2 and TRBJ1-4, is GAGVSQSPSNKVTEKGKDVELRCDPISGHTALYWYRQSLGQGLEFLIYFQGNSAPDKSGLPSDRFSAERTGGSVSTLTIQRTQQEDSAVYLCASSASTLGEKLFFGSGTQLSVL.

The chain combines TRBV10-1 with TRBJ2-7; 9 nucleotides line up with TRBD1. Germline V lookup: CDR1 WNHNN, CDR2 SYGVQD (reference sequence). This CDR3 has 12 residues. The junction had 3 bases not matched to a gene; V was cut back by 8 bases and J by 4 bases. As DNA, the CDR3 is TGCGCCAGCGGGGACAGGGTGTACGAGCAGTACTTC. Translation: CASGDRVYEQYF.

The chain links TRBV7-9 to TRBJ2-1; TRBD2 matches at 8 bases. The CDR3 sequence is 15 residues long. Germline CDR1 SEHNR, CDR2 FQNEAQ (reference sequence). Trimming at V came to 5 bases and at J to 4 bases, leaving 7 bases not matched to a gene. The CDR3 here is CASSRQRGRYNEQFF. DNA for the CDR3: TGTGCCAGCAGCCGGCAGCGGGGGAGATACAATGAGCAGTTCTTC.

The chain recombines TRBV5-4 with TRBJ2-7; 9 positions match TRBD1. Germline CDR1 is SGHNT and CDR2 is YYREEE (reference sequence). Trimming cost V 3 bases and J 1 base; bases outside gene matches: 2. CDR3 length: 14 amino acids. In DNA form, the CDR3 reads TGTGCCAGCAGCTGGGGGACAGGGTCCTACGAGCAGTACTTC. Protein: CASSWGTGSYEQYF.

The CDR3: CASSLSGSSYEQYF. CDR3 DNA: TGTGCCAGCTCACTTAGCGGTAGCTCCTACGAGCAGTACTTC. The chain combines TRBV18 with TRBJ2-7, with D maybe TRBD2 (6 bases). The germline CDR1 and CDR2 sequences are KGHSH and LQKENI. V was shortened by 4 bases and J by 0 bases, with 10 bases between the two germline ends. This CDR3 comprises 14 residues.

This clone came up a few times. The chain combines TRBV19 with TRBJ2-2; no firm D call. This CDR3 is 12 amino acids long. Germline V lookup: CDR1 LNHDA, CDR2 SQIVND (reference sequence). The ends were cut back, 3 bases at V and 6 bases at J, with 5 bases in the middle. In DNA, the CDR3 is TGTGCCAGTAGTATGGCGGCCGGGGAGCTGTTTTTT. This translates into CASSMAAGELFF.

With respect to this clone: A read error may produce the germline difference seen at one junction end. The chain links TRBV25-1 to TRBJ1-4; a weak D match, TRBD1 (5 bases). Germline V gene data show CDR1 as MGHDK and CDR2 as SYGVNS. The CDR3 is 13 residues long. The CDR3 here is CASSDRVRERLFF. In DNA form, the CDR3 reads TGTGCCAGCAGTGACAGGGTTAGAGAAAGACTGTTTTTT.

This chain joins TRBV4-1 and TRBJ2-7; possibly TRBD1 for D (7 bases). Germline lookup yields CDR1 MGHRA and CDR2 YSYEKL. CDR3 length equals 15 residues. Trimming removed 4 bases at V and 1 base at J, with 14 bases between. The CDR3 loop reads CASSPNQGGSYEQYF. The CDR3 DNA reads TGCGCCAGCAGCCCAAACCAGGGGGGATCCTACGAGCAGTACTTC.

This clone came up a few times. The chain employs TRBV10-3 and TRBJ2-2; 11 bases map to TRBD2. After removal of 6 bases from V and 4 bases from J, the junction contained 10 bases not matched to a gene. The CDR3 loop spans 17 amino acids. From germline, CDR1 is ENHRY and CDR2 SYGVKD. The CDR3 DNA reads TGTGCCATCAGCGAACCGGGACTAGCGGAGAGCACCGGGGAGCTGTTTTTT. This translates into CAISEPGLAESTGELFF.

In the case of this clone: Its ends do not fully match the called genes, so a read error is possible. The rearrangement uses TRBV11-2 and TRBJ2-1; D might be TRBD2 (5 bases). Germline assignment: CDR1 SGHAT and CDR2 FQNNGV. The CDR3 sequence is 14 residues long. CDR3 bases: TGTGCCAGCAGCCTAGAACCGTCGGGAAATGAGCAGTTCTTC. It is translated as CASSLEPSGNEQFF.

As regards this clone: This may stem from a read error, because a much larger clone lies one nucleotide away. The genes are TRBV5-1 and TRBJ1-2; 7 bases match TRBD1. The CDR3 is made up of 16 amino acids. Germline lookup yields CDR1 SGHRS and CDR2 YFSETQ. The junction had 10 bases not matched to a gene; V was cut back by 1 base and J by 4 bases. CDR3 bases: TGCGCCAGCAGCTTGCCCCCTCAACAGGGGCCCTATGGCTACACCTTC. Translating it yields CASSLPPQQGPYGYTF.

The rearrangement links TRBV7-2 to TRBJ2-5; the D gene is possibly TRBD2 (6 bases). The CDR3 is 14 amino acids. Germline V gene lookup returns CDR1 SGHTA and CDR2 FQGNSA. Trimming removed 5 bases from V and 0 bases from J, with 10 bases in between. The DNA for the CDR3 is TGTGCCAGCAGCGTGGACTACTACCAAGAGACCCAGTACTTC. Amino acids: CASSVDYYQETQYF.

The V gene is TRBV15, the J gene TRBJ2-7, with D maybe TRBD2 (5 bases). In germline, CDR1 is LNHNV, CDR2 YYDKDF (reference sequence). Trimming removed 1 base from V and 2 bases from J, with 15 bases in between. The CDR3 length is 16 residues. DNA of the CDR3: TGTGCCACCAGCAGAGTCTCCCCGGGGTCCACCTACGAGCAGTACTTC. Residues: CATSRVSPGSTYEQYF.

The chain couples TRBV29-1 to TRBJ1-1; D call uncertain. This CDR3 spans 14 amino acids. Trimming left V 7 bases short and J 7 bases short, with 22 bases between. Germline-derived CDR1 and CDR2 are SQVTM and ANQGSEA. The CDR3 DNA follows: TGCAGCGGAGACTACAGAGAAGGACGGTTTGAAGCTTTCTTT. Residues: CSGDYREGRFEAFF.

V and J are TRBV14 and TRBJ1-3; perhaps TRBD1 as D (6 bases). This CDR3 is 17 amino acids long. V was pared by 0 bases and J by 4 bases, with 16 bases between. Germline loops: CDR1 SGHDN, CDR2 FVKESK. The CDR3 DNA follows: TGTGCCAGCAGCCAAGAGAGCAGGGGTTTCGCAGGAAACACCATATATTTT. It is translated as CASSQESRGFAGNTIYF.

This chain joins TRBV27 and TRBJ2-5; 10 bases agree with TRBD2. The V segment lost 1 base and the J segment 2 bases; nucleotides outside the gene matches: 7. The CDR3 length is 17 residues. Looked up from germline, CDR1 is MNHEY and CDR2 is SMNVEV (reference sequence). The chain's CDR3 is CASSLLASGGQQETQYF. The CDR3 nucleotides are TGTGCCAGCAGTTTATTAGCTAGCGGGGGCCAACAAGAGACCCAGTACTTC.

On this clone itself: Other DNA sequences within the sample encode an identical CDR3. The chain employs TRBV19 and TRBJ1-3; D not certain. Germline CDR1 LNHDA, CDR2 SQIVND (reference sequence). CDR3 length: 13 amino acids. V gave up 6 bases and J gave up 0 bases, with 6 bases separating them. The CDR3 sequence is CASSFSSGNTIYF. CDR3 bases: TGTGCCAGTAGCTTTAGCTCTGGAAACACCATATATTTT.

The chain uses TRBV18 and TRBJ2-2; 12 nucleotides line up with TRBD1. The germline V gene has CDR1 KGHSH and CDR2 LQKENI. CDR3 length: 16 residues. The trim removed 5 bases at V and 7 bases at J, leaving 8 bases unmatched. The chain's CDR3 is CASSSPGTGGIGELFF. CDR3 DNA: TGTGCCAGCTCATCCCCCGGGACAGGGGGCATCGGGGAGCTGTTTTTT.

This chain links TRBV7-8 with TRBJ2-3, with 9 nucleotides matching TRBD2. This CDR3 has 16 residues. Per the germline V gene, CDR1 is SGHVS and CDR2 is FQNEAQ. The junction had 13 bases not matched to a gene; V was cut back by 7 bases and J by 5 bases. For the CDR3, the DNA is TGTGCCAGCATCTTCGATGCTAGCGGGGTTAAAGATACGCAGTATTTT. As protein: CASIFDASGVKDTQYF.

This rearrangement joins TRBV11-2 to TRBJ2-4, with TRBD1 identical over 9 bases. The CDR3 is made up of 19 amino acids. Looked up from germline, CDR1 is SGHAT and CDR2 is FQNNGV. Unmatched junction bases numbered 11, after V lost 1 base and J lost 1 base. The CDR3 DNA reads as TGTGCCAGCAGCTTAGCAACCCATGACAGGGGGGTCGCCAAAAACATTCAGTACTTC. It encodes CASSLATHDRGVAKNIQYF. The variable domain in full, with the rest retrieved from reference TRBV11-2 and TRBJ2-4, is EAGVAQSPRYKIIEKRQSVAFWCNPISGHATLYWYQQILGQGPKLLIQFQNNGVVDDSQLPKDRFSAERLKGVDSTLKIQPAKLEDSAVYLCASSLATHDRGVAKNIQYFGAGTRLSVL.

The chain is built from TRBV30 and TRBJ1-5; D call uncertain. Trimming removed 2 bases from V and 5 bases from J, with 10 bases in between. CDR3 length: 13 residues. Looked up from germline, CDR1 is GTSNPN and CDR2 is SVGIG (reference sequence). CDR3 loop: CAWSFDTDQPQHF. Written as DNA, the CDR3 is TGTGCCTGGAGTTTCGACACCGATCAGCCCCAGCATTTT. Drawing the rest from reference TRBV30 and TRBJ1-5, the complete variable domain is SQTIHQWPATLVQPVGSPLSLECTVEGTSNPNLYWYRQAAGRGLQLLFYSVGIGQISSEVPQNLSASRPQDRQFILSSKKLLLSDSGFYLCAWSFDTDQPQHFGDGTRLSIL.

Written as DNA, the CDR3 is TGTGCCAGCAGACTACCGGGACAAGATACGCAGTATTTT. Translating it yields CASRLPGQDTQYF. The rearrangement uses TRBV6-5 and TRBJ2-3; D possibly corresponds to TRBD1 (6 bases). The germline CDR1 and CDR2 sequences are MNHEY and SVGAGI. The CDR3 consists of 13 residues. The V end lost 6 bases, the J end lost 5 bases, and 12 bases lay between the germline ends.

The chain employs TRBV27 and TRBJ1-2, with D maybe TRBD1 (6 bases). The CDR3 runs 13 residues. From germline, CDR1 is MNHEY and CDR2 SMNVEV (reference sequence). The ends were cut back, 3 bases at V and 8 bases at J, with 13 bases in the middle. CDR3: CASSFRGGLGYTF. DNA for the CDR3: TGTGCCAGCAGTTTCAGGGGCGGCCTAGGCTACACCTTC.

The chain is built from TRBV30 and TRBJ2-5, with D maybe TRBD2 (5 bases). The germline V and J ends were trimmed by 1 base and 11 bases, with 11 bases remaining between them. The germline V gene has CDR1 GTSNPN and CDR2 SVGIG (reference sequence). The CDR3 is 11 amino acids. The CDR3 nucleotides read TGTGCCTGGAGTGACGGGTGGGAGCAGTACTTC. Its protein is CAWSDGWEQYF.

CDR3 DNA: TGTGCCAGCAGCTTTACAGGGGGTAATAATTCACCCCTCCACTTT. Translated, it gives CASSFTGGNNSPLHF. The J gene is TRBJ1-6, the V gene TRBV5-6, with 8 bases that match TRBD1. The V gene's germline CDR1 is SGHDT and CDR2 YYEEEE. This CDR3 has 15 amino acids. V trimming: 2 bases; J trimming: 5 bases; junction bases outside the gene matches: 3.

This clone has a handful of counts. The gene calls are TRBV4-2 and TRBJ2-5, with 8 nucleotides matching TRBD1. J gave up 3 bases and V 1 base, and 7 bases lay outside the gene matches. Germline lookup yields CDR1 LGHNA and CDR2 YNFKEQ. The CDR3 totals 16 residues. The CDR3 DNA is TGTGCCAGCAGCCAAGGGTCGACAGGGGATAAAGAGACCCAGTACTTC. Encoded protein: CASSQGSTGDKETQYF.

The V gene is TRBV18, the J gene TRBJ2-1; TRBD2 might be the D (5 bases). With 6 bases removed from V and 10 bases from J, the gap between germline ends came to 13 bases. The CDR3 covers 12 residues. Germline CDR1 and CDR2: KGHSH and LQKENI. CDR3 nucleotides: TGTGCCAGCTCCCCCTCTACGGGGGAGCAGTTCTTC. Its translation: CASSPSTGEQFF.

V gene TRBV30 combines with J gene TRBJ1-1; the D gene is possibly TRBD1 (6 bases). CDR3 length equals 13 residues. V was trimmed by 3 bases and J by 7 bases, leaving 15 bases between them. CDR1 GTSNPN and CDR2 SVGIG come from the germline V gene (reference sequence). The DNA for the CDR3 is TGTGCCTGGAGCTTACAGGGTGGGGGTGAAGCTTTCTTT. Its protein product is CAWSLQGGGEAFF.

This clone was counted between two and nine times. CDR3 sequence: CASSLFGGSGANVLTF. The CDR3 DNA sequence: TGTGCCAGCAGCTTATTCGGGGGCTCTGGGGCCAACGTCCTGACTTTC. The chain uses TRBV7-9 and TRBJ2-6; possibly TRBD2 for D (6 bases). The V gene lost 2 bases and the J gene lost 0 bases, with 8 bases spanning the gap. Germline CDR1 and CDR2: SEHNR and FQNEAQ (reference sequence). The length of the CDR3 is 16 residues.

There are a few counts of this clone. This chain connects TRBV7-2 to TRBJ2-7; D is uncertain. Germline lookup yields CDR1 SGHTA and CDR2 FQGNSA. Trimming cost V 0 bases and J 2 bases, with 8 bases left between them. The CDR3 sequence is 14 residues long. CDR3 DNA: TGTGCCAGCAGCTTAGCGGGCAGGACCTACGAGCAGTACTTC. This translates into CASSLAGRTYEQYF.

This rearrangement joins TRBV7-2 to TRBJ1-1; D is uncertain. Between the trimmed V and J ends, which lost 3 bases and 4 bases, there was a span of 9 bases. This CDR3 has 13 amino acids. CDR1 SGHTA and CDR2 FQGNSA come from the germline V gene. The CDR3 spells CASSLVRSTEAFF. CDR3 coding DNA: TGTGCCAGCAGCTTGGTCAGGTCCACTGAAGCTTTCTTT.

The chain couples TRBV5-6 to TRBJ2-3; 10 bases fit TRBD2. From germline, CDR1 is SGHDT and CDR2 YYEEEE. CDR3 length: 14 residues. Unmatched junction bases numbered 0, after V lost 1 base and J lost 4 bases. CDR3 residues: CASSLTSGADTQYF. The CDR3 nucleotides read TGTGCCAGCAGCTTGACTAGCGGGGCAGATACGCAGTATTTT.